These 19 T cell receptor beta chains were sequenced from one sample in a study of technical replicates of blood from a handful of donors. The table came from immunoSEQ multiplex PCR; TCRdb's copy has only in-frame clones and leaves some out. The data show about 50,000 clones, around 96% seen once. The sequenced sample consisted of T cells isolated from PBMCs. The source of these receptors is a human donor in good health.

Concerning this clone itself: The junction differs from germline at one of its ends, possibly a read error. The chain employs TRBV7-7 and TRBJ1-1; D remains ambiguous. The CDR3 runs 13 residues. CDR1 and CDR2 from the germline V gene are SSHAT and FNYEAQ (reference sequence). This CDR3 reads CASSLDRGTEAFF. CDR3 coding DNA: TGTGCTAGCAGCTTAGACCGGGGAACTGAAGCTTTCTTT.

This clone has only one observation. The chain has TRBV15 and TRBJ1-1; 9 bases are shared with TRBD1. This CDR3 spans 14 amino acids. The germline gives CDR1 LNHNV, CDR2 YYDKDF (reference sequence). V shed 5 bases, J shed 4 bases, and the junction held 5 bases outside the gene matches. In DNA, the CDR3 is TGTGCCACCAGCGGGGACAGGGAGGTCACTGAAGCTTTCTTT. Protein sequence: CATSGDREVTEAFF.

This chain uses TRBV20-1 with TRBJ2-1, with 7 bases lining up with TRBD2. Germline CDR1 and CDR2: DFQATT and SNEGSKA (reference sequence). The CDR3 is 11 residues long. V was pared by 6 bases and J by 10 bases, with 6 bases of the junction left unmatched. The CDR3 loop is CSAGSSGEQFF. CDR3 nucleotides: TGCAGTGCGGGATCTAGCGGCGAGCAGTTCTTC.

This chain links TRBV11-2 with TRBJ2-4; the D is unclear. The CDR3 has 12 residues. V lost 3 bases and J lost 8, with 8 bases in between. The germline gives CDR1 SGHAT, CDR2 FQNNGV. DNA of the CDR3: TGTGCCAGCAGCTTTACCGCGGACATTCAGTACTTC. Encoded protein: CASSFTADIQYF. Complete variable domain (other parts from reference TRBV11-2 and TRBJ2-4): EAGVAQSPRYKIIEKRQSVAFWCNPISGHATLYWYQQILGQGPKLLIQFQNNGVVDDSQLPKDRFSAERLKGVDSTLKIQPAKLEDSAVYLCASSFTADIQYFGAGTRLSVL.

V gene TRBV9 combines with J gene TRBJ2-2; no clear D. V dropped 6 bases and J dropped 8 bases, with 8 bases sitting between them. Germline V CDR1 and CDR2: SGDLS, YYNGEE. This CDR3 region has 11 residues. This chain's CDR3 is CASTLSGELFF. CDR3 DNA sequence: TGTGCCAGCACCCTATCGGGGGAGCTGTTTTTT.

J is TRBJ2-3 and V is TRBV9, with 8 bases aligning to TRBD2. Losses at the gene ends were 5 bases for V and 4 bases for J; bases not matched to a gene: 9. CDR3 length: 15 amino acids. The germline gives CDR1 SGDLS, CDR2 YYNGEE. For the CDR3, the DNA is TGTGCCAGCAGTTTAGCGGGGCGATGGGCAGATACGCAGTATTTT. As protein: CASSLAGRWADTQYF.

The chain has TRBV5-1 and TRBJ1-2, with TRBD1 as a possible D gene (5 bases). Between the trimmed V and J ends, which lost 0 bases and 8 bases, there was a span of 14 bases. Germline values: CDR1 SGHRS, CDR2 YFSETQ. This CDR3 is built from 14 residues. CDR3 residues: CASSLENRGFGYTF. CDR3 sequence (DNA): TGCGCCAGCAGCTTGGAGAACCGGGGGTTCGGCTACACCTTC.

This clone showed up just once. The chain is built from TRBV10-3 and TRBJ2-1; the D gene is possibly TRBD2 (5 bases). With 4 bases removed from V and 3 bases from J, the gap between germline ends came to 7 bases. CDR1 and CDR2 (germline): ENHRY, SYGVKD. CDR3 size: 13 residues. The CDR3 DNA follows: TGTGCCATCAGTGCGGGGAACTACAATGAGCAGTTCTTC. It is translated as CAISAGNYNEQFF.

This CDR3 is CASSPQNTEAFF. In DNA form, the CDR3 reads TGTGCCAGCAGCCCACAGAACACTGAAGCTTTCTTT. This rearrangement joins TRBV11-2 to TRBJ1-1; D is uncertain. The CDR3 is made up of 12 amino acids. From germline, CDR1 is SGHAT and CDR2 FQNNGV. V was shortened by 5 bases and J by 1 base, with 5 bases between the two germline ends. Full variable domain (remainder filled in from reference TRBV11-2 and TRBJ1-1): EAGVAQSPRYKIIEKRQSVAFWCNPISGHATLYWYQQILGQGPKLLIQFQNNGVVDDSQLPKDRFSAERLKGVDSTLKIQPAKLEDSAVYLCASSPQNTEAFFGQGTRLTVV.

This sequence joins TRBV14 and TRBJ2-2, with D uncertain. Per the germline V gene, CDR1 is SGHDN and CDR2 is FVKESK. The CDR3 is 14 amino acids. Deletions cut 4 bases from V and 6 bases from J, with 12 bases between. The CDR3 bases are TGTGCCAGCAGCCCCCTTCAGGCCTCCGGGGAGCTGTTTTTT. This encodes CASSPLQASGELFF.

This clone has just one count. The rearrangement links TRBV30 to TRBJ2-1; 9 bases match TRBD1. CDR1 and CDR2 from the germline V gene are GTSNPN and SVGIG (reference sequence). With V trimmed by 0 bases and J by 6 bases, 9 bases remained unmatched. This CDR3 is built from 16 residues. The CDR3 loop is CAWSVLYRGLFNEQFF. CDR3 nucleotides: TGTGCCTGGAGTGTACTGTACAGGGGGCTCTTCAATGAGCAGTTCTTC. The full variable domain, its missing parts supplied by reference TRBV30 and TRBJ2-1, is SQTIHQWPATLVQPVGSPLSLECTVEGTSNPNLYWYRQAAGRGLQLLFYSVGIGQISSEVPQNLSASRPQDRQFILSSKKLLLSDSGFYLCAWSVLYRGLFNEQFFGPGTRLTVL.

This clone was observed a single time. The J gene is TRBJ1-5, the V gene TRBV9, with unresolved D. With 4 bases removed from V and 3 bases from J, the gap between germline ends came to 11 bases. Germline CDR1 is SGDLS and CDR2 is YYNGEE. This CDR3 has 14 residues. The CDR3 spells CASSPSLTNQPQHF. DNA for the CDR3: TGTGCCAGCAGCCCTAGCCTCACCAATCAGCCCCAGCATTTT.

For the CDR3, the DNA is TGTGCCAGCAGCTCAACACCCTCAGAGCAGTACTTC. This translates into CASSSTPSEQYF. J is TRBJ2-7 and V is TRBV9; D not resolved. Germline V gene lookup returns CDR1 SGDLS and CDR2 YYNGEE. Between the trimmed V and J ends, which lost 4 bases and 7 bases, there was a span of 12 bases. This CDR3 comprises 12 residues. Drawing the rest from reference TRBV9 and TRBJ2-7, the complete variable domain is DSGVTQTPKHLITATGQRVTLRCSPRSGDLSVYWYQQSLDQGLQFLIQYYNGEERAKGNILERFSAQQFPDLHSELNLSSLELGDSALYFCASSSTPSEQYFGPGTRLTVT.

The chain couples TRBV5-4 to TRBJ1-1, with a weak D call TRBD1 (5 bases). This CDR3 comprises 11 residues. The germline V and J ends were trimmed by 7 bases and 7 bases, with 11 bases remaining between them. CDR1 is SGHNT, CDR2 YYREEE, per germline (reference sequence). The CDR3 nucleotides are TGTGCCAGCCTTACGGGGGGTGAAGCTTTCTTT. Translation gives CASLTGGEAFF.

The gene calls are TRBV29-1 and TRBJ1-2, with TRBD1 matching 12 bases. Germline assignment: CDR1 SQVTM and CDR2 ANQGSEA. The junction had 8 bases not matched to a gene; V was cut back by 8 bases and J by 4 bases. There are 14 residues in the CDR3. CDR3 sequence: CSLSGTGGFYGYTF. The CDR3, as DNA: TGCAGCCTTTCTGGGACAGGGGGCTTCTATGGCTACACCTTC.

The chain has TRBV6-5 and TRBJ1-1; D remains unclear. Trimming pared 1 base from V and 0 bases from J, leaving 6 bases between. The CDR3 contains 14 residues. From germline, CDR1 is MNHEY and CDR2 SVGAGI. The CDR3 nucleotides are TGTGCCAGCAGTTACTATGGGCTGAACACTGAAGCTTTCTTT. Translating it yields CASSYYGLNTEAFF.

J is TRBJ2-7 and V is TRBV6-6, with a weak D call TRBD2 (5 bases). Trimming took off 2 bases at V and 4 bases at J, with 12 bases between the two ends. Per germline, CDR1 MNHNY and CDR2 SVGAGI (reference sequence). The CDR3 is made up of 14 amino acids. CDR3 in amino acids: CASSYEATGYEQYF. CDR3 in DNA: TGTGCCAGCAGTTACGAGGCGACGGGATACGAGCAGTACTTC.

The chain is built from TRBV27 and TRBJ2-7; 7 bases match TRBD1. Germline CDR1 reads MNHEY; CDR2 reads SMNVEV (reference sequence). There are 13 residues in the CDR3. Trimming removed 6 bases from V and 4 bases from J; junction bases left unmatched: 6. CDR3 DNA sequence: TGTGCCAGCAGAAGACAGGGAAGTTACGAGCAGTACTTC. This sequence encodes CASRRQGSYEQYF.

V usage is TRBV4-3 and J usage is TRBJ1-4, with 9 bases that match TRBD1. Germline-derived CDR1 and CDR2 are LGHNA and YSLEER. The V gene end was trimmed by 1 base and the J gene end by 8 bases; junction bases not matched to a gene: 8. CDR3 length equals 16 residues. The CDR3 region is CASSQGHSDRGEKLFF. The DNA for the CDR3 is TGCGCCAGCAGCCAAGGCCATTCGGACAGGGGCGAAAAACTGTTTTTT.